Presented here are 16 T cell receptor beta chains from one specimen sequenced in a study of post-analysis software for immune sequencing data (dated by TCRdb to the mid-2010s). The library was produced with PCR. The instrument given in TCRdb is Illumina HiSeq 2500. To reduce PCR and sequencing biases, unique molecular identifiers were incorporated into the TCR beta cDNA libraries. The raw public reads went through TCRdb reprocessing: fastp at Q25, MiXCR clone calling, in-frame beta chains kept. Entries that share a CDR3 protein sequence are merged under the most common genes and DNA. The sample table shows a few hundred thousand distinct CDR3 sequences, and around 37% are seen once. The top ten clones comprise 13% of the sample. The antigens for these receptors are not known. The paper's findings and limits, for the study overall: Significantly higher frequencies in patients than in controls were found for roughly 5 TRBV segments, including TRBV5-6, TRBV5-1 and TRBV20-1.

Sequencing was performed on blood. The receptors derive from a girl under 18 with multiple sclerosis.

V and J are TRBV25-1 and TRBJ1-1; D remains ambiguous. Germline CDR1 reads MGHDK; CDR2 reads SYGVNS. With 4 bases removed from V and 5 bases from J, the gap between germline ends came to 23 bases. The CDR3 contains 17 residues. As DNA, the CDR3 is TGTGCCAGCAGTGGACCCTCTTCGACTCGGGGAGAGACTGAAGCTTTCTTT. It translates to CASSGPSSTRGETEAFF.

This rearrangement joins TRBV12-5 to TRBJ2-7, with D unclear. The CDR3 covers 14 residues. Germline-derived CDR1 and CDR2 are LGHNT and FRNRAP. Trimming cost V 7 bases and J 3 bases, with 16 bases left between them. CDR3 nucleotide sequence: TGTGCTAGTGCCAACCCGGGCCGTCACTACGAGCAGTACTTC. Its protein product is CASANPGRHYEQYF.

As to this clonotype: One junction end disagrees with the germline gene, perhaps due to a read error. This chain links TRBV25-1 with TRBJ1-5; tentatively, D is TRBD1 (6 bases). CDR3 length: 13 amino acids. The germline gives CDR1 MGHDK, CDR2 SYGVNS. CDR3 region: CASSVTGTQPQHF. Written as DNA, the CDR3 is TGCGCCAGCAGTGTAACCGGGACACAGCCCCAGCATTTT.

This clonotype has more than one count but fewer than ten. CDR3 in amino acids: CASSSGTSGGLFNNEQFF. The CDR3 nucleotides are TGTGCCAGCAGCTCCGGGACTAGCGGGGGGTTATTTAACAATGAGCAGTTCTTC. The chain uses TRBV7-2 and TRBJ2-1, with TRBD2 matching over 15 bases. The CDR3 is 18 residues long. Germline V gene lookup returns CDR1 SGHTA and CDR2 FQGNSA. Trimming cost V 4 bases and J 5 bases; bases outside gene matches: 9.

The rearrangement links TRBV5-6 to TRBJ2-4; 10 bases map to TRBD2. The assigned J gene may be wrong: the sequence end matches TRBJ2-5 better. The CDR3 has 14 residues. Germline V gives CDR1 SGHDT, CDR2 YYEEEE. CDR3 nucleotides: TGTGCCAGCAGCTATTGGACTAGCGGAGAGACCCAGTACTTC. Translating it yields CASSYWTSGETQYF.

With regard to this clonotype: Compared with germline, one end of the junction differs, possibly owing to a read error. The chain has TRBV7-8 and TRBJ2-1; TRBD2 aligns across 7 bases. Germline V gene sequence: CDR1 SGHVS, CDR2 FQNEAQ. This CDR3 region has 17 residues. The CDR3 nucleotides read TGTGCCAGCAGCTTAGCGCGGACGGCGGGGGTTAACAATGGGCAGTTCTTC. Translated: CASSLARTAGVNNGQFF.

This clonotype appeared once. V usage is TRBV12-3 or TRBV12-4 and J usage is TRBJ1-5; D not certain. Trimming stripped 7 bases from V and 7 bases from J, with 11 bases between. The CDR3 is made up of 12 amino acids. The CDR3 DNA reads as TGTGCCAGCACCAACGGGTGGCAGCCCCAGCATTTT. It translates to CASTNGWQPQHF.

The rearrangement uses TRBV12-3 or TRBV12-4 and TRBJ1-2; D is undetermined. Trimming took 6 bases from V and 3 from J, leaving 14 bases between them. The CDR3 consists of 14 residues. DNA for the CDR3: TGTGCCAGCAGCGGAGGATGGGCGGACTATGGCTACACCTTC. Translated: CASSGGWADYGYTF.

The gene calls are TRBV13 and TRBJ2-1; 7 nucleotides line up with TRBD1. CDR1 is PRHDT, CDR2 FYEKMQ, per germline (reference sequence). Trimming at V came to 3 bases and at J to 0 bases, leaving 8 bases not matched to a gene. The length of the CDR3 is 17 residues. The CDR3 coding sequence is TGTGCCAGCAGCTTGGACGGACAGGCCCGCTCCTACAATGAGCAGTTCTTC. Translation: CASSLDGQARSYNEQFF.

The rearrangement links TRBV4-3 to TRBJ2-7; D might be TRBD1 (5 bases). CDR3 length: 15 amino acids. V lost 0 bases, J lost 4 bases, and 13 bases lay in between. Germline CDR1 reads LGHNA; CDR2 reads YSLEER. In nucleotides, the CDR3 is TGCGCCAGCAGCCAAGATCGAGCCAGGGCTTACGAGCAGTACTTC. It codes for CASSQDRARAYEQYF.

This clonotype was picked up a small number of times. V is TRBV12-3 or TRBV12-4 and J is TRBJ1-1; D remains unclear. The germline V and J ends were trimmed by 6 bases and 5 bases, with 13 bases remaining between them. The CDR3 has 13 residues. DNA of the CDR3: TGTGCCAGCAGCCGCTATGGACGGACTGAAGCTTTCTTT. Translating it yields CASSRYGRTEAFF.

The chain employs TRBV28 and TRBJ2-3; 10 bases are a match to TRBD2. V was pared by 2 bases and J by 3 bases, with 5 bases of the junction left unmatched. The germline gives CDR1 MDHEN, CDR2 SYDVKM. CDR3 length: 16 amino acids. This chain's CDR3 is CASSLIAGGRTDTQYF. CDR3 in DNA: TGTGCCAGCAGTTTAATAGCGGGGGGACGTACAGATACGCAGTATTTT. The variable domain in full, completed from reference TRBV28 and TRBJ2-3, reads DVKVTQSSRYLVKRTGEKVFLECVQDMDHENMFWYRQDPGLGLRLIYFSYDVKMKEKGDIPEGYSVSREKKERFSLILESASTNQTSMYLCASSLIAGGRTDTQYFGPGTRLTVL.

The chain couples TRBV28 to TRBJ2-3; D unclear. From germline, CDR1 is MDHEN and CDR2 SYDVKM. V gave up 5 bases and J gave up 7 bases, with 22 bases separating them. CDR3 length: 16 residues. The CDR3 sequence: CASSLGPTATRHTQYF. CDR3 bases: TGTGCCAGCAGTCTAGGACCAACCGCCACACGACATACGCAGTATTTT.

This chain links TRBV4-3 with TRBJ2-3, with D possibly TRBD2 on 6 matching bases. The germline V and J ends were trimmed by 0 bases and 1 base, with 11 bases remaining between them. The CDR3 has 16 amino acids. Germline V lookup: CDR1 LGHNA, CDR2 YSLEER. CDR3 coding DNA: TGCGCCAGCAGCCAAGAAGGTGCTAGCGGCACAGATACGCAGTATTTT. Encoded protein: CASSQEGASGTDTQYF.

The chain has TRBV12-3 or TRBV12-4 and TRBJ1-2; the match to TRBD1 covers 9 bases. The CDR3 has 14 amino acids. Trimming cost V 5 bases and J 6 bases; bases outside gene matches: 7. CDR3 coding DNA: TGTGCCAGCAGTGACTTCGGACAGGGGAATGGCTACACCTTC. As protein: CASSDFGQGNGYTF.

This clonotype was counted only a few times. The V gene is TRBV19, the J gene TRBJ2-3, with D hard to call. This CDR3 is 14 amino acids long. Per the germline V gene, CDR1 is LNHDA and CDR2 is SQIVND (reference sequence). Trimming stripped 5 bases from V and 2 bases from J, with 11 bases between. CDR3 in amino acids: CASSPDGVTDTQYF. Here the CDR3 DNA reads TGTGCCAGTAGTCCTGACGGAGTCACAGATACGCAGTATTTT. Supplemented by reference TRBV19 and TRBJ2-3, the full variable domain reads DGGITQSPKYLFRKEGQNVTLSCEQNLNHDAMYWYRQDPGQGLRLIYYSQIVNDFQKGDIAEGYSVSREKKESFPLTVTSAQKNPTAFYLCASSPDGVTDTQYFGPGTRLTVL.